The TCR beta chain described here comes from a study of T cell changes during pregnancy in multiple sclerosis. Repertoires were generated with immunoSEQ multiplex PCR, while TCRdb's copy carries only in-frame clones and drops some. The data hold 56,000 or so clones, with roughly nine tenths observed a single time. This clone was seen only a few times. Deletions cut 7 bases from V and 3 bases from J, with 15 bases between. Germline V gene data show CDR1 as MNHEY and CDR2 as SVGAGI. The CDR3 is 14 residues long. V gene TRBV6-5 combines with J gene TRBJ1-2; D is undetermined. This specimen consisted of peripheral blood, obtained in the first trimester of pregnancy. The clonotype comes from a female donor in good health, enrolled as a control in a pregnancy study. For the CDR3, the DNA is TGTGCCAGCACCGACGGGAATCTCTACTATGGCTACACCTTC. Protein sequence: CASTDGNLYYGYTF.